The next 26 T cell receptor beta chains were all read from a single sample in a study of T cell repertoires in cytomegalovirus infection (dated by TCRdb to the late 2010s). Sequenced using an Illumina HiSeq 1500. The raw public data were reprocessed by TCRdb itself: fastp quality trimming at Q25, MiXCR clonotype calling, in-frame beta chains only. Merged by CDR3 protein, the rows form single entries marked with the most common genes and DNA. Counted in this sample were roughly 230,000 distinct CDR3 sequences; 15% to 20% of them appeared once. The ten largest clones take up more than 45% of the sample. Source material: CD8+ T cells from PBMCs. Receptor source: a human donor in good health (CMV status not recorded). Some clones in this sample may be carry-over from other donors' samples.

This sequence joins TRBV4-2 and TRBJ2-1; D gene uncertain. CDR3 size: 15 residues. Germline values: CDR1 LGHNA, CDR2 YNFKEQ. Trimming removed 0 bases at V and 3 bases at J, with 9 bases between. The CDR3 sequence is CASSQDHGFYNEQFF. The CDR3 DNA sequence: TGTGCCAGCAGCCAAGATCACGGATTCTACAATGAGCAGTTCTTC.

At least ten counts were recorded for this clonotype. The chain uses TRBV6-2 or TRBV6-3 and TRBJ2-7, with TRBD2 as a possible D gene (6 bases). The germline CDR1 and CDR2 sequences are MNHEY and SVGEGT. CDR3 length: 15 residues. V lost 6 bases and J 0 bases, leaving 15 bases between the germline ends. As DNA, the CDR3 is TGTGCCAGCAGCCCATCAAGGAGGGGCTCCTACGAGCAGTACTTC. Its translation is CASSPSRRGSYEQYF.

The genes are TRBV3-1 and TRBJ2-7, with TRBD1 identical over 10 bases. The CDR3 length is 17 residues. V gave up 0 bases and J gave up 1 base; unmatched junction bases: 6. Germline CDR1 LGHDT, CDR2 YNNKEL (reference sequence). The CDR3 DNA reads as TGTGCCAGCAGCCAAGACGTGTCGGGACAGGGGTCCTACGAGCAGTACTTC. This encodes CASSQDVSGQGSYEQYF.

There are a few counts of this clonotype. The rearrangement uses TRBV7-6 and TRBJ1-1; D not certain. V was pared by 1 base and J by 4 bases, with 10 bases between. The CDR3 has 14 residues. Germline CDR1 is SGHVS and CDR2 is FNYEAQ. This chain's CDR3 is CASSLDSGFTEAFF. The CDR3 DNA is TGTGCCAGCAGCTTAGATTCGGGTTTCACTGAAGCTTTCTTT. The variable domain in full, completed from reference TRBV7-6 and TRBJ1-1, reads GAGVSQSPRYKVTKRGQDVALRCDPISGHVSLYWYRQALGQGPEFLTYFNYEAQQDKSGLPNDRFSAERPEGSISTLTIQRTEQRDSAMYRCASSLDSGFTEAFFGQGTRLTVV.

This clonotype was detected many times. The rearrangement links TRBV7-3 to TRBJ2-1; tentatively, D is TRBD2 (6 bases). Germline V gene data show CDR1 as SGHTA and CDR2 as FQGTGA. Trimming took off 4 bases at V and 7 bases at J, with 23 bases between the two ends. The CDR3 has 17 residues. The CDR3 DNA reads TGTGCCAGCAGCTCCTATAAGCAAGTCGTGGGAGGTAATGAGCAGTTCTTC. This codes for CASSSYKQVVGGNEQFF.

The chain uses TRBV28 and TRBJ2-1, with a tentative D call TRBD2 (5 bases). Germline values: CDR1 MDHEN, CDR2 SYDVKM. V was cut by 6 bases and J by 5 bases, with 17 bases left in between. This CDR3 contains 15 residues. CDR3: CASSKTAGINNEQFF. The CDR3 DNA follows: TGTGCCAGCAGCAAAACGGCCGGGATCAACAATGAGCAGTTCTTC.

This clonotype was detected a few times. The chain combines TRBV7-9 with TRBJ1-1; tentative D call: TRBD1 (5 bases). Trimming left V 6 bases short and J 3 bases short, with 11 bases between. The germline V gene has CDR1 SEHNR and CDR2 FQNEAQ (reference sequence). The CDR3 runs to 13 residues. In DNA form, the CDR3 reads TGTGCCAGCAGGATATCGGGGGACACTGAAGCTTTCTTT. Encoded protein: CASRISGDTEAFF.

V and J are TRBV12-3 or TRBV12-4 and TRBJ1-1; 7 nucleotides line up with TRBD1. Trimming took 4 bases from V and 5 from J; bases not matched to a gene: 13. This CDR3 region has 16 residues. The CDR3 DNA reads TGTGCCAGCAGTTGGGGGACAATTGTGGGACAGACTGAAGCTTTCTTT. This gives the protein CASSWGTIVGQTEAFF.

The chain is built from TRBV2 and TRBJ1-4; the D is unclear. The CDR3 is 13 amino acids. V lost 8 bases and J 3 bases, leaving 10 bases between the germline ends. Germline CDR1 and CDR2: SNHLY and FYNNEI. The DNA for the CDR3 is TGTGCCAGCTGCGAGACACCTAATGAAAAACTGTTTTTT. Protein product: CASCETPNEKLFF.

In this sample, this clonotype turned up many times. This chain links TRBV10-3 with TRBJ1-5; the D gene is possibly TRBD1 (6 bases). The CDR3 has 14 residues. The germline V gene encodes CDR1 ENHRY and CDR2 SYGVKD. The V end lost 2 bases, the J end lost 4 bases, and 9 bases lay between the germline ends. The CDR3 coding sequence is TGTGCCATCAGTGAGGGAAGGGGGAATCAGCCCCAGCATTTT. Amino acid sequence: CAISEGRGNQPQHF.

This clonotype occurred a few times. V gene TRBV2 combines with J gene TRBJ2-1; D unresolved. This CDR3 spans 16 amino acids. Germline V CDR1 and CDR2: SNHLY, FYNNEI. V lost 0 bases to trimming and J lost 0 bases, with 9 bases between them. The CDR3 coding sequence is TGTGCCAGCAGTGAAGCTTGGCTGAGCTCCTACAATGAGCAGTTCTTC. This codes for CASSEAWLSSYNEQFF.

CDR3 nucleotides: TGTGCCACCAGCAGAGATAGAAGCACCTCTGGGGCCAACGTCCTGACTTTC. It specifies CATSRDRSTSGANVLTF. The chain carries TRBV15 and TRBJ2-6; D remains unclear. Germline CDR1 LNHNV, CDR2 YYDKDF (reference sequence). Trimming pared 0 bases from V and 0 bases from J, leaving 9 bases between. CDR3 length: 17 residues.

In its sample, this clonotype was seen a few times. The CDR3 spells CASSTTGGYEKLFF. The CDR3 nucleotides read TGCGCCAGCAGCACGACAGGGGGGTATGAAAAACTGTTTTTT. This sequence joins TRBV5-1 and TRBJ1-4; 9 bases fit TRBD1. Germline CDR1 is SGHRS and CDR2 is YFSETQ. The length of the CDR3 is 14 residues. Germline trimming cut 4 bases from V and 6 bases from J; bases unmatched to any gene: 4.

This clonotype showed up many times. The chain combines TRBV10-3 with TRBJ2-5; D is tentatively TRBD1 or TRBD2 (5 bases each). The length of the CDR3 is 17 residues. Germline CDR1 reads ENHRY; CDR2 reads SYGVKD. Trimming pared 3 bases from V and 2 bases from J, leaving 19 bases between. The CDR3 DNA follows: TGTGCCATCAGTGACCCGCCTGTCGGGGACGCACAAGAGACCCAGTACTTC. Protein: CAISDPPVGDAQETQYF.

J is TRBJ1-5 and V is TRBV20-1; perhaps TRBD1 as D (6 bases). The germline V gene encodes CDR1 DFQATT and CDR2 SNEGSKA (reference sequence). V dropped 0 bases and J dropped 0 bases, with 36 bases sitting between them. The CDR3 length is 24 residues. The CDR3 spells CSARDSPPHTSGAYLLDSNQPQHF. Here the CDR3 DNA reads TGCAGTGCTAGAGATTCGCCCCCGCATACGTCGGGGGCTTATTTGTTGGATAGCAATCAGCCCCAGCATTTT.

This clonotype was seen only a few times. With a much larger clone just one base away, this may be a read error. V gene TRBV7-9 combines with J gene TRBJ2-7; D gene ambiguous. V was pared by 5 bases and J by 3 bases, with 5 bases between. Looked up from germline, CDR1 is SEHNR and CDR2 is FQNEAQ (reference sequence). The CDR3 loop spans 11 amino acids. Here the CDR3 DNA reads TGTGCCAGCAGCACAGACTACGAGCAGTACTTC. Translating it yields CASSTDYEQYF.

This clonotype was recorded at least ten times. This chain joins TRBV7-6 and TRBJ2-2; TRBD1 might be the D (6 bases). The CDR3 contains 13 residues. With 5 bases removed from V and 6 bases from J, the gap between germline ends came to 10 bases. The germline CDR1 and CDR2 sequences are SGHVS and FNYEAQ. The CDR3 nucleotides are TGTGCCAGCAGCGTACAGGGTCCCGGGGAGCTGTTTTTT. Protein sequence: CASSVQGPGELFF.

This chain uses TRBV19 with TRBJ1-5; possible D gene TRBD1, 6 bases. The CDR3 runs 15 residues. Germline V gene sequence: CDR1 LNHDA, CDR2 SQIVND (reference sequence). V dropped 7 bases and J dropped 6 bases, with 19 bases sitting between them. This CDR3 is CASNLWSGAGQPQHF. In DNA, the CDR3 is TGTGCCAGTAACCTATGGTCAGGGGCGGGTCAGCCCCAGCATTTT.

This clonotype came up many times. The chain couples TRBV7-2 to TRBJ2-1; D is uncertain. The CDR3 totals 14 residues. CDR1 is SGHTA and CDR2 is FQGNSA in the germline V gene. V shed 2 bases and J shed 3 bases, with 8 bases lying between them. The CDR3 region is CASSLKGFYNEQFF. Written as DNA, the CDR3 is TGTGCCAGCAGCTTAAAAGGGTTCTACAATGAGCAGTTCTTC.

There are many counts of this clonotype. This chain connects TRBV11-2 to TRBJ2-2; 11 bases agree with TRBD2. The germline V gene has CDR1 SGHAT and CDR2 FQNNGV. The length of the CDR3 is 18 residues. Unmatched junction bases numbered 10, after V lost 5 bases and J lost 2 bases. The CDR3 loop reads CASSMLAGGSKNTGELFF. In DNA form, the CDR3 reads TGTGCCAGCAGCATGCTAGCGGGGGGCTCCAAAAACACCGGGGAGCTGTTTTTT.

This clonotype was detected once. This chain uses TRBV20-1 with TRBJ2-7; D gene uncertain. CDR3 size: 15 residues. V was pared by 0 bases and J by 4 bases, with 16 bases between. Germline lookup yields CDR1 DFQATT and CDR2 SNEGSKA (reference sequence). CDR3 amino acids: CSARDRASPGYEQYF. DNA for the CDR3: TGCAGTGCTAGAGATAGGGCCTCCCCGGGTTACGAGCAGTACTTC.

The chain uses TRBV20-1 and TRBJ2-1; a possible D gene is TRBD1 (6 bases). Germline CDR1 reads DFQATT; CDR2 reads SNEGSKA (reference sequence). Trimming left V 6 bases short and J 5 bases short, with 17 bases between. CDR3 length equals 14 residues. Here the CDR3 reads CSALTGKAHNEQFF. CDR3 DNA: TGCAGTGCACTTACAGGGAAGGCCCACAATGAGCAGTTCTTC.

The V call is TRBV7-6, the J call TRBJ2-5; 12 bases map to TRBD2. The CDR3 is made up of 20 amino acids. Losses at the gene ends were 3 bases for V and 0 bases for J; bases not matched to a gene: 14. CDR1 is SGHVS, CDR2 FNYEAQ, per germline. The chain's CDR3 is CASSLTSTSGGRGYQETQYF. CDR3 DNA sequence: TGTGCCAGCAGCTTGACCTCGACTAGCGGGGGAAGAGGGTACCAAGAGACCCAGTACTTC.

The chain joins TRBV20-1 to TRBJ2-1; the match to TRBD2 covers 9 bases. Germline loops: CDR1 DFQATT, CDR2 SNEGSKA (reference sequence). Trimming cost V 1 base and J 7 bases; bases outside gene matches: 2. CDR3 length: 13 amino acids. The DNA for the CDR3 is TGCAGTGCTAGAGCAAGCGGGGGGAATGAGCAGTTCTTC. It translates to CSARASGGNEQFF.

This clonotype was seen many times. The chain uses TRBV10-3 and TRBJ2-7, with D tentatively TRBD1 (5 bases). The V and J ends lost 10 bases and 2 bases respectively, with 9 bases between them. Germline CDR1 and CDR2: ENHRY and SYGVKD. The CDR3 spans 11 residues. CDR3 in amino acids: CATQGTYEQYF. CDR3 DNA: TGTGCCACTCAGGGTACCTACGAGCAGTACTTC.

In its sample, this clonotype was seen a few times. The rearrangement joins TRBV6-5 to TRBJ2-2; TRBD2 is a possible D gene (6 bases). This CDR3 comprises 13 residues. Trimming pared 7 bases from V and 4 bases from J, leaving 10 bases between. Germline loops: CDR1 MNHEY, CDR2 SVGAGI. The CDR3 DNA reads as TGTGCCAGCATCGCCGGGGGCACCGGGGAGCTGTTTTTT. Translating it yields CASIAGGTGELFF.